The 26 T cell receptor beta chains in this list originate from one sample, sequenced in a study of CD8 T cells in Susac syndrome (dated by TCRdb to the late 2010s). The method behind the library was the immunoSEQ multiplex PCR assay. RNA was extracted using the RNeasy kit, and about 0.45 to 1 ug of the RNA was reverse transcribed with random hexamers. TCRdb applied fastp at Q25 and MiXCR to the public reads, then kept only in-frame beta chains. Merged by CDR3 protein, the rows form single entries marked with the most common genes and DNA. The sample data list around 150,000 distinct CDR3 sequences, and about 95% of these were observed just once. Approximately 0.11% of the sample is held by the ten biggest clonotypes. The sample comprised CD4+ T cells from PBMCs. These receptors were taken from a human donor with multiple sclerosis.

For the CDR3, the DNA is TGTGCCAGCAGTTTATTGGGGACAGGGAAAGAGACCCAGTACTTC. Its protein is CASSLLGTGKETQYF. The rearrangement links TRBV28 to TRBJ2-5; 9 nucleotides align to TRBD1. This CDR3 spans 15 amino acids. The trim removed 1 base at V and 3 bases at J, leaving 3 bases unmatched. Germline values: CDR1 MDHEN, CDR2 SYDVKM.

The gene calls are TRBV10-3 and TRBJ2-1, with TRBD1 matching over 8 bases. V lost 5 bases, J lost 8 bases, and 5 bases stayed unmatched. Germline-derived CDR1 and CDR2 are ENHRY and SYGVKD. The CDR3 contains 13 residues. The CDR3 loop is CAISQGAWDEQFF. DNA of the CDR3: TGTGCCATCAGTCAGGGGGCTTGGGATGAGCAGTTCTTC.

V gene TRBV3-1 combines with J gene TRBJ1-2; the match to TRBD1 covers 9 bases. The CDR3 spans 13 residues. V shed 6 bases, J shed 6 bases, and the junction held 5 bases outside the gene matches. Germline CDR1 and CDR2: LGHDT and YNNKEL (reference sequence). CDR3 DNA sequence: TGTGCCAGCAGGAGGGACAGGGTTGATGGCTACACCTTC. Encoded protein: CASRRDRVDGYTF.

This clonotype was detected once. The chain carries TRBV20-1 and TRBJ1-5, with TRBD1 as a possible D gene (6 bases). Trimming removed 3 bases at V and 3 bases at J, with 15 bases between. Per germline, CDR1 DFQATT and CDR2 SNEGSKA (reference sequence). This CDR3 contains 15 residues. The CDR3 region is CSASKPQGFNQPQHF. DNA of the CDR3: TGCAGTGCTAGTAAACCCCAGGGGTTCAATCAGCCCCAGCATTTT.

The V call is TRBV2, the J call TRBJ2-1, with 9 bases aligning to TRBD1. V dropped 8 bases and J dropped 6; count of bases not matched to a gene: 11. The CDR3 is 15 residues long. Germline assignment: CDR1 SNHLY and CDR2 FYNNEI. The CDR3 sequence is CASGTGTGFGNEQFF. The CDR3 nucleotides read TGTGCCAGCGGGACCGGGACAGGGTTCGGCAATGAGCAGTTCTTC.

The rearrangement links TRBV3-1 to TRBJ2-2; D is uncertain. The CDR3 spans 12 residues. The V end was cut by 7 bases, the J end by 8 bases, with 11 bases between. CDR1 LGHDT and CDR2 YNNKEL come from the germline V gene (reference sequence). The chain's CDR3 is CASTLKGGELFF. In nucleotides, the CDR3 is TGTGCCAGCACCCTGAAAGGGGGGGAGCTGTTTTTT.

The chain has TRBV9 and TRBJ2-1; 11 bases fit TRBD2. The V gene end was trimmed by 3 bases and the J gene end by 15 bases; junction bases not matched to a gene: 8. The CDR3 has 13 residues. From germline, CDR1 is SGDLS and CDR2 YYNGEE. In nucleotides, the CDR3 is TGTGCCAGCAGCGCAGTGACTAGCGGGGTGTCGTTCTTC. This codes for CASSAVTSGVSFF.

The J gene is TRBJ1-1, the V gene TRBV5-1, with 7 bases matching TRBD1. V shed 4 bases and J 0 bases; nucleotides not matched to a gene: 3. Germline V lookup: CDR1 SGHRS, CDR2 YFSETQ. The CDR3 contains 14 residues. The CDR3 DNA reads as TGCGCCAGCAGCGGGGACAGATTGAACACTGAAGCTTTCTTT. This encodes CASSGDRLNTEAFF.

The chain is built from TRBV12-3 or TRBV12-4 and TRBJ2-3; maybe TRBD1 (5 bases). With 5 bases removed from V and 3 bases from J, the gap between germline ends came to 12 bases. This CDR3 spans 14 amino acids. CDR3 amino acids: CASSLAGKTDTQYF. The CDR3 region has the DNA TGTGCCAGCAGTCTGGCAGGGAAGACAGATACGCAGTATTTT.

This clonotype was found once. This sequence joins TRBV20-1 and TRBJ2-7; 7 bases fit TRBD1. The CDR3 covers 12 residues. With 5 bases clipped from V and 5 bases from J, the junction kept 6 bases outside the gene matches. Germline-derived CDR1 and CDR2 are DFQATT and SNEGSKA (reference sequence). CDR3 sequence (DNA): TGCAGTGCTGACAGGGTATCCGACGAGCAGTACTTC. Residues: CSADRVSDEQYF.

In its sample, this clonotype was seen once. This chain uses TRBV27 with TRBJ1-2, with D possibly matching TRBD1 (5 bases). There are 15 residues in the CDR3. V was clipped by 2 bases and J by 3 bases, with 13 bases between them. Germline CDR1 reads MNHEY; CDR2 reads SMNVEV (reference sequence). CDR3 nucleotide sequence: TGTGCCAGCAGTTTAGCAGGGCGGCCCGACTATGGCTACACCTTC. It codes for CASSLAGRPDYGYTF.

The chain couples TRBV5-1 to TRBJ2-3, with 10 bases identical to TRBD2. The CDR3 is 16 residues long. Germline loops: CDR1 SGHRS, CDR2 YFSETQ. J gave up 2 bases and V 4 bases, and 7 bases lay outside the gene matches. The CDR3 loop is CASSPLSGGATDTQYF. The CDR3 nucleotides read TGCGCCAGCAGCCCCTTAAGCGGGGGGGCCACAGATACGCAGTATTTT.

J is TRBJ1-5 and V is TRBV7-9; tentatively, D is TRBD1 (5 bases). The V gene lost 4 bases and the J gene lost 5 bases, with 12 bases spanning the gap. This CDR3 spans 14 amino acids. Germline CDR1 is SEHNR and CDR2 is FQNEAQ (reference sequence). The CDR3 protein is CASSSKGADQPQHF. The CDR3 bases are TGTGCCAGCAGCTCGAAAGGGGCCGATCAGCCCCAGCATTTT. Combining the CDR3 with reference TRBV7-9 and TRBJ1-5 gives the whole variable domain DTGVSQNPRHKITKRGQNVTFRCDPISEHNRLYWYRQTLGQGPEFLTYFQNEAQLEKSRLLSDRFSAERPKGSFSTLEIQRTEQGDSAMYLCASSSKGADQPQHFGDGTRLSIL.

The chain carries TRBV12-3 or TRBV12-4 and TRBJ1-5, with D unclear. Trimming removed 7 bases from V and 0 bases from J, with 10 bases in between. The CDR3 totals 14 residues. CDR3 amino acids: CASNDGNSNQPQHF. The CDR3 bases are TGTGCCAGCAACGACGGGAATAGCAATCAGCCCCAGCATTTT.

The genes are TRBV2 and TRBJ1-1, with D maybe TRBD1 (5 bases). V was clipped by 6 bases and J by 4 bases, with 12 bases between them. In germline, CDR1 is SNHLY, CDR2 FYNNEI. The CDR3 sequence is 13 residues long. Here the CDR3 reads CASRGERGTEAFF. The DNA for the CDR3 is TGTGCCAGCAGGGGGGAGAGGGGCACTGAAGCTTTCTTT.

The chain's CDR3 is CASKGQGAYEQYF. The CDR3 DNA is TGTGCCAGCAAGGGACAGGGGGCCTACGAGCAGTACTTC. V usage is TRBV25-1 and J usage is TRBJ2-7; TRBD1 matches 11 bases. V lost 7 bases, J lost 2 bases, and 1 base stayed unmatched. From germline, CDR1 is MGHDK and CDR2 SYGVNS. CDR3 length: 13 residues.

The CDR3 reads CASSLTSVYGYTF. The CDR3 DNA reads TGTGCCAGCAGTTTAACGTCCGTCTATGGCTACACCTTC. The chain links TRBV12-3 or TRBV12-4 to TRBJ1-2; the D is unclear. This CDR3 region has 13 residues. V lost 2 bases and J 4 bases, leaving 8 bases between the germline ends.

The CDR3 sequence is CASSFGTVNTEAFF. The CDR3 DNA sequence: TGTGCCAGCAGCTTTGGGACGGTGAACACTGAAGCTTTCTTT. The rearrangement links TRBV13 to TRBJ1-1, with TRBD1 as a possible D gene (5 bases). V was pared by 3 bases and J by 0 bases, with 8 bases between. The CDR3 sequence is 14 residues long. Germline lookup yields CDR1 PRHDT and CDR2 FYEKMQ (reference sequence).

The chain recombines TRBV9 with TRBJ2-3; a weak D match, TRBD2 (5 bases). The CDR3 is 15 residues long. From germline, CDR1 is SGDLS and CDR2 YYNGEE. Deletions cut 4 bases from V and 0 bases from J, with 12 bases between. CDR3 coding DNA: TGTGCCAGCAGCCTGGACTGGTCTAGCACAGATACGCAGTATTTT. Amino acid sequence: CASSLDWSSTDTQYF. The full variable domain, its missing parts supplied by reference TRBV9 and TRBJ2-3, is DSGVTQTPKHLITATGQRVTLRCSPRSGDLSVYWYQQSLDQGLQFLIQYYNGEERAKGNILERFSAQQFPDLHSELNLSSLELGDSALYFCASSLDWSSTDTQYFGPGTRLTVL.

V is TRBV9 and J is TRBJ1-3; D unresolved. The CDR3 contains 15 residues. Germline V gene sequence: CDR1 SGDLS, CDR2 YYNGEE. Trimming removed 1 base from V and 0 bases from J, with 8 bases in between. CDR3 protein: CASSVRRDSGNTIYF. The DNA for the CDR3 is TGTGCCAGCAGCGTACGGAGGGACTCTGGAAACACCATATATTTT.

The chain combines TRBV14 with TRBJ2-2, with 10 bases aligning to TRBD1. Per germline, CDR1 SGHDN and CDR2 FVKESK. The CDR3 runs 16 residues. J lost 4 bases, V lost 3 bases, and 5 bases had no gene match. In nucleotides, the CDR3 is TGTGCCAGCAGCCAGGCCGGGACAGGGGTCACCGGGGAGCTGTTTTTT. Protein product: CASSQAGTGVTGELFF. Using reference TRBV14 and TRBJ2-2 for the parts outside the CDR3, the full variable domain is EAGVTQFPSHSVIEKGQTVTLRCDPISGHDNLYWYRRVMGKEIKFLLHFVKESKQDESGMPNNRFLAERTGGTYSTLKVQPAELEDSGVYFCASSQAGTGVTGELFFGEGSRLTVL.

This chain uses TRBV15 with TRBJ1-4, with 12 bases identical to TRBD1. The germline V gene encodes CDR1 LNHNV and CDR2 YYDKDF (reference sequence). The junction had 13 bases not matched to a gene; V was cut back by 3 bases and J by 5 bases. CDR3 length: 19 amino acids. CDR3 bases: TGTGCCACCAGCAGGGGACCGGGACAGGGGGCTTCCGTCAATGAAAAACTGTTTTTT. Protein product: CATSRGPGQGASVNEKLFF. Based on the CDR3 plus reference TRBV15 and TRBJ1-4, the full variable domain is DAMVIQNPRYQVTQFGKPVTLSCSQTLNHNVMYWYQQKSSQAPKLLFHYYDKDFNNEADTPDNFQSRRPNTSFCFLDIRSPGLGDTAMYLCATSRGPGQGASVNEKLFFGSGTQLSVL.

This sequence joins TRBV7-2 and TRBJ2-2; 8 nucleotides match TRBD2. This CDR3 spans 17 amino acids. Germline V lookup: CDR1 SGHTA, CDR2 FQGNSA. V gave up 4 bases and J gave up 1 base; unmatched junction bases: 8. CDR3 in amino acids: CASSSPSGGWNTGELFF. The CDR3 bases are TGTGCCAGCAGCTCCCCGAGCGGGGGCTGGAACACCGGGGAGCTGTTTTTT.

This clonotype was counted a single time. The CDR3 coding sequence is TGTGCCAGCAGCCAAGGGGGCTGGAGCACTGAAGCTTTCTTT. This codes for CASSQGGWSTEAFF. The chain uses TRBV7-6 and TRBJ1-1, with TRBD1 matching over 7 bases. The CDR3 loop spans 14 amino acids. V dropped 5 bases and J dropped 4; count of bases not matched to a gene: 7. Germline CDR1 SGHVS, CDR2 FNYEAQ.

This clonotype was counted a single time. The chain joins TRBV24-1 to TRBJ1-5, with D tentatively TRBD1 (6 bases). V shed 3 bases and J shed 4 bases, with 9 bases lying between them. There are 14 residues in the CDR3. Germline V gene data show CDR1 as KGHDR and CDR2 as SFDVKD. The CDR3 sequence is CATSDNGQNQPQHF. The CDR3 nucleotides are TGTGCCACCAGTGATAACGGACAGAATCAGCCCCAGCATTTT.

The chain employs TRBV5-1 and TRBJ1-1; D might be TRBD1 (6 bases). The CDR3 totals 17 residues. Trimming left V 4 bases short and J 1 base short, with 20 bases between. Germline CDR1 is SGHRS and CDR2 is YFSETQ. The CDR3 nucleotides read TGCGCCAGCAGCCTAGGGGCCACGGGACACTGGAACACTGAAGCTTTCTTT. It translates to CASSLGATGHWNTEAFF. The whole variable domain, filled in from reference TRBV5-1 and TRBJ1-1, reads KAGVTQTPRYLIKTRGQQVTLSCSPISGHRSVSWYQQTPGQGLQFLFEYFSETQRNKGNFPGRFSGRQFSNSRSEMNVSTLELGDSALYLCASSLGATGHWNTEAFFGQGTRLTVV.